What follows are 24 T cell receptor beta chains derived from one specimen sequenced in a study of shared clonotypes between healthy human individuals. Some clones are missing from TCRdb's copy, which holds only in-frame ones; the method was immunoSEQ multiplex PCR. This sample has 230,000 or so clones, with approximately 65% found just once. The specimen was memory CD4+ T cells sorted from blood. Subset noted: CD45RA-negative fraction. All receptors derive from a man aged 30-40 years in good health.

The rearrangement links TRBV2 to TRBJ2-7; D remains ambiguous. Trimming removed 8 bases from V and 0 bases from J, with 11 bases in between. CDR3 size: 13 residues. Germline V CDR1 and CDR2: SNHLY, FYNNEI. The CDR3 region has the DNA TGTGCCAGCGTTGGACGGAGCTCCTACGAGCAGTACTTC. Translation: CASVGRSSYEQYF.

This chain uses TRBV15 with TRBJ2-3, with D possibly matching TRBD2 (6 bases). Germline loops: CDR1 LNHNV, CDR2 YYDKDF (reference sequence). Deletions cut 1 base from V and 2 bases from J, with 10 bases between. This CDR3 has 15 residues. The CDR3 is CATSRGGGTTDTQYF. The DNA for the CDR3 is TGTGCCACCAGCAGAGGTGGGGGGACCACAGATACGCAGTATTTT.

The chain couples TRBV18 to TRBJ1-5; unclear D gene. Per the germline V gene, CDR1 is KGHSH and CDR2 is LQKENI. V was cut by 4 bases and J by 5 bases, with 15 bases left in between. The CDR3 extends over 15 amino acids. CDR3 protein: CASSLGGPGDQPQHF. The CDR3 DNA sequence: TGTGCCAGCTCACTGGGCGGACCCGGCGATCAGCCCCAGCATTTT. The whole variable domain, filled in from reference TRBV18 and TRBJ1-5, reads NAGVMQNPRHLVRRRGQEARLRCSPMKGHSHVYWYRQLPEEGLKFMVYLQKENIIDESGMPKERFSAEFPKEGPSILRIQQVVRGDSAAYFCASSLGGPGDQPQHFGDGTRLSIL.

V is TRBV7-9 and J is TRBJ2-1; the D is unclear. V lost 5 bases and J 4 bases, leaving 15 bases between the germline ends. Germline V gene data show CDR1 as SEHNR and CDR2 as FQNEAQ (reference sequence). There are 15 residues in the CDR3. In nucleotides, the CDR3 is TGTGCCAGCAGCCCGGGTCCGGCAGATTACAATGAGCAGTTCTTC. Encoded protein: CASSPGPADYNEQFF. The full variable domain, in which reference TRBV7-9 and TRBJ2-1 provide the parts outside the CDR3, is DTGVSQNPRHKITKRGQNVTFRCDPISEHNRLYWYRQTLGQGPEFLTYFQNEAQLEKSRLLSDRFSAERPKGSFSTLEIQRTEQGDSAMYLCASSPGPADYNEQFFGPGTRLTVL.

The chain links TRBV10-1 to TRBJ2-2; 7 bases match TRBD2. The CDR3 has 15 residues. The germline V gene encodes CDR1 WNHNN and CDR2 SYGVQD (reference sequence). V lost 5 bases to trimming and J lost 0 bases; unmatched junction nucleotides: 3. CDR3 sequence (DNA): TGCGCCAGCAGTAGCGGGGCCGCGAACACCGGGGAGCTGTTTTTT. Protein: CASSSGAANTGELFF.

This chain links TRBV6-1 with TRBJ1-2, with D maybe TRBD1 (5 bases). The CDR3 has 15 amino acids. CDR1 and CDR2 (germline): MNHNS, SASEGT. Trimming cost V 2 bases and J 2 bases, with 12 bases left between them. The CDR3 is CASSEIGTRNYGYTF. The CDR3 DNA reads TGTGCCAGCAGTGAAATCGGGACGCGGAACTATGGCTACACCTTC.

This sequence joins TRBV2 and TRBJ2-5; 9 bases align to TRBD1. Per germline, CDR1 SNHLY and CDR2 FYNNEI. This CDR3 region has 15 residues. The V segment lost 6 bases and the J segment 2 bases; nucleotides outside the gene matches: 7. Written as DNA, the CDR3 is TGTGCCAGCAGGTCGGTGGGGACAGGGCAAGAGACCCAGTACTTC. Its protein is CASRSVGTGQETQYF.

This clone was counted once. The J gene is TRBJ1-2, the V gene TRBV4-2; tentatively, D is TRBD1 (6 bases). Germline V gene data show CDR1 as LGHNA and CDR2 as YNFKEQ. The CDR3 is 15 residues long. Trimming took off 0 bases at V and 3 bases at J, with 11 bases between the two ends. This chain's CDR3 is CASSQDLGGDYGYTF. CDR3 coding DNA: TGTGCCAGCAGCCAAGATTTAGGGGGAGACTATGGCTACACCTTC.

This chain links TRBV5-5 with TRBJ2-5; 9 bases align to TRBD1. The CDR3 has 14 amino acids. Germline V gives CDR1 SGHKS, CDR2 YYEKEE (reference sequence). Losses at the gene ends were 0 bases for V and 5 bases for J; bases not matched to a gene: 2. The CDR3 spells CASSLAGTGETQYF. DNA of the CDR3: TGTGCCAGCAGCTTGGCCGGGACAGGGGAGACCCAGTACTTC.

This clone was seen only once. This chain uses TRBV11-2 with TRBJ1-5; D gene uncertain. Germline values: CDR1 SGHAT, CDR2 FQNNGV. The V and J ends lost 5 bases and 4 bases respectively, with 12 bases between them. CDR3 size: 14 residues. The CDR3 DNA reads as TGTGCCAGCAGCCAAGATTATGGGAATCAGCCCCAGCATTTT. Translation gives CASSQDYGNQPQHF. Full variable domain (outside the CDR3, taken from reference TRBV11-2 and TRBJ1-5): EAGVAQSPRYKIIEKRQSVAFWCNPISGHATLYWYQQILGQGPKLLIQFQNNGVVDDSQLPKDRFSAERLKGVDSTLKIQPAKLEDSAVYLCASSQDYGNQPQHFGDGTRLSIL.

This sequence joins TRBV7-9 and TRBJ1-3; D is unresolved. Germline V CDR1 and CDR2: SEHNR, FQNEAQ (reference sequence). The CDR3 is 14 amino acids. Trimming took 3 bases from V and 0 from J, leaving 6 bases between them. CDR3 in DNA: TGTGCCAGCAGCTTTTTCGACTCTGGAAACACCATATATTTT. Translating it yields CASSFFDSGNTIYF. The whole variable domain, filled in from reference TRBV7-9 and TRBJ1-3, reads DTGVSQNPRHKITKRGQNVTFRCDPISEHNRLYWYRQTLGQGPEFLTYFQNEAQLEKSRLLSDRFSAERPKGSFSTLEIQRTEQGDSAMYLCASSFFDSGNTIYFGEGSWLTVV.

The rearrangement uses TRBV15 and TRBJ1-1; D unclear. The length of the CDR3 is 15 residues. Germline CDR1 and CDR2: LNHNV and YYDKDF (reference sequence). The V and J ends lost 2 bases and 0 bases respectively, with 10 bases between them. CDR3 region: CATSRLGSVNTEAFF. DNA of the CDR3: TGTGCCACCAGCAGATTGGGGTCGGTGAACACTGAAGCTTTCTTT.

The V gene is TRBV5-4, the J gene TRBJ1-2; 8 nucleotides align to TRBD1. CDR3 length: 15 amino acids. The V and J ends lost 3 bases and 5 bases, in that order; junction bases with no gene match: 9. Germline V CDR1 and CDR2: SGHNT, YYREEE (reference sequence). The DNA for the CDR3 is TGTGCCAGCAGCTATTTCGACAGGGGAGGTTATGGCTACACCTTC. Protein sequence: CASSYFDRGGYGYTF.

The CDR3 DNA reads as TGTGCCAGCAGCTTAGGGTGGGTCCAAGAGACCCAGTACTTC. This codes for CASSLGWVQETQYF. The J gene is TRBJ2-5, the V gene TRBV7-2, with D uncertain. CDR1 SGHTA and CDR2 FQGNSA come from the germline V gene. Trimming left V 1 base short and J 1 base short, with 7 bases between. The CDR3 is 14 residues long.

The chain has TRBV5-1 and TRBJ2-7; perhaps TRBD1 as D (6 bases). Germline CDR1 and CDR2: SGHRS and YFSETQ. Trimming took off 0 bases at V and 3 bases at J, with 10 bases between the two ends. There are 14 residues in the CDR3. The chain's CDR3 is CASSLVRGNYEQYF. The CDR3 coding sequence is TGCGCCAGCAGCTTGGTCAGGGGTAACTACGAGCAGTACTTC.

The CDR3 reads CASSVQGVGTGELFF. As DNA, the CDR3 is TGCGCCAGCAGCGTACAGGGAGTAGGCACCGGGGAGCTGTTTTTT. The chain recombines TRBV5-1 with TRBJ2-2, with D perhaps TRBD1 (6 bases). Looked up from germline, CDR1 is SGHRS and CDR2 is YFSETQ. Trimming removed 4 bases from V and 4 bases from J, with 14 bases in between. CDR3 length: 15 residues. The entire variable domain, with the rest obtained from reference TRBV5-1 and TRBJ2-2, is as follows: KAGVTQTPRYLIKTRGQQVTLSCSPISGHRSVSWYQQTPGQGLQFLFEYFSETQRNKGNFPGRFSGRQFSNSRSEMNVSTLELGDSALYLCASSVQGVGTGELFFGEGSRLTVL.

There are many counts of this clone. V and J are TRBV29-1 and TRBJ1-2, with D unclear. The V and J ends lost 6 bases and 8 bases respectively, with 13 bases between them. The V gene's germline CDR1 is SQVTM and CDR2 ANQGSEA. The CDR3 extends over 11 amino acids. The CDR3 is CSVRQLEGYTF. The CDR3 nucleotides are TGCAGCGTCCGGCAATTGGAGGGCTACACCTTC.

This clone was observed a single time. The chain has TRBV7-2 and TRBJ1-2, with 7 bases matching TRBD1. The germline gives CDR1 SGHTA, CDR2 FQGNSA. The CDR3 covers 13 residues. The J segment lost 9 bases and the V segment lost 5 bases, leaving 9 bases of the junction unmatched. CDR3 sequence (DNA): TGTGCCAGCAGCGCAGACAGGGTGACTAGCTACACCTTC. It specifies CASSADRVTSYTF.

This clone was counted a few times. The chain links TRBV7-9 to TRBJ2-2; D is unclear. The CDR3 runs to 15 residues. Germline values: CDR1 SEHNR, CDR2 FQNEAQ (reference sequence). V gave up 3 bases and J gave up 5 bases, with 13 bases separating them. The CDR3 DNA reads as TGTGCCAGCAGCTTTCCCCGGGTTAATACCGGGGAGCTGTTTTTT. Amino acids: CASSFPRVNTGELFF.

This chain connects TRBV10-2 to TRBJ1-5, with D tentatively TRBD1 (6 bases). Trimming removed 6 bases at V and 2 bases at J, with 11 bases between. Per the germline V gene, CDR1 is WSHSY and CDR2 is SAAADI. This CDR3 is 14 amino acids long. The CDR3 loop is CASSDRTGNQPQHF. The CDR3, as DNA: TGCGCCAGCAGCGACCGGACAGGCAATCAGCCCCAGCATTTT.

This clone was detected only a few times. The V gene is TRBV6-1, the J gene TRBJ1-4, with 11 bases matching TRBD1. V lost 4 bases to trimming and J lost 5 bases; unmatched junction nucleotides: 3. Germline assignment: CDR1 MNHNS and CDR2 SASEGT. The CDR3 has 15 residues. Here the CDR3 reads CASSARDRGNEKLFF. CDR3 bases: TGTGCCAGCAGTGCCCGGGACAGGGGGAATGAAAAACTGTTTTTT.

This clone occurred a few times. The gene calls are TRBV7-9 and TRBJ2-7; 8 bases agree with TRBD2. The junction had 12 bases not matched to a gene; V was cut back by 5 bases and J by 3 bases. This CDR3 has 16 amino acids. Germline V CDR1 and CDR2: SEHNR, FQNEAQ (reference sequence). CDR3 bases: TGTGCCAGCAGCCCCCGGACTAGCCCGGGGTACTACGAGCAGTACTTC. Translation: CASSPRTSPGYYEQYF.

The chain recombines TRBV7-2 with TRBJ1-1, with D unresolved. This CDR3 comprises 11 residues. The V gene lost 5 bases and the J gene lost 11 bases, with 12 bases spanning the gap. Per germline, CDR1 SGHTA and CDR2 FQGNSA. The CDR3, as DNA: TGTGCCAGCAGCCTAGGGCCCGATGCTTTCTTT. Translated, it gives CASSLGPDAFF.

This chain joins TRBV27 and TRBJ2-7, with D maybe TRBD1 (5 bases). Germline-derived CDR1 and CDR2 are MNHEY and SMNVEV (reference sequence). Trimming cost V 4 bases and J 3 bases, with 13 bases left between them. The CDR3 is 14 residues long. For the CDR3, the DNA is TGTGCCAGCAGTTCGTCAGGGATTAACTACGAGCAGTACTTC. Amino acids: CASSSSGINYEQYF.